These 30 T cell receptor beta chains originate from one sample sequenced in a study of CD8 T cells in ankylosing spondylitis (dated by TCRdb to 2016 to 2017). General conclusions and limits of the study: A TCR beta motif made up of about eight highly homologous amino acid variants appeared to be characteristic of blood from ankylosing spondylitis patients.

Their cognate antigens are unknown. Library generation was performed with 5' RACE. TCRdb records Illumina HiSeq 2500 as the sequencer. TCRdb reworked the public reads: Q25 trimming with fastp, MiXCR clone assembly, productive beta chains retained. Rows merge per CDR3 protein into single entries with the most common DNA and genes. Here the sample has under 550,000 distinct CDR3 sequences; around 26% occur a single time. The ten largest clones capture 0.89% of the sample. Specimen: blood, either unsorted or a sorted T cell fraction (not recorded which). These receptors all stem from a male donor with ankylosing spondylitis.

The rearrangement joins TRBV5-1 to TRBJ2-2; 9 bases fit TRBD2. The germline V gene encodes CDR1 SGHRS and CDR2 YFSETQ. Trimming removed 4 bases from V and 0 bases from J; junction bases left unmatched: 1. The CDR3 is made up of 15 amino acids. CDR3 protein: CASSQREANTGELFF. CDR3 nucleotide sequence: TGCGCCAGCAGCCAGCGGGAGGCGAACACCGGGGAGCTGTTTTTT.

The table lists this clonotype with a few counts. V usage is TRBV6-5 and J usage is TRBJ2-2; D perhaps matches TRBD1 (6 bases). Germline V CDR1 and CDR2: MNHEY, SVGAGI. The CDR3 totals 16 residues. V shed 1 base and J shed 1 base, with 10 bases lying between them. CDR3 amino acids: CASSYYGTMNTGELFF. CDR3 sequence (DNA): TGTGCCAGCAGTTACTACGGGACAATGAACACCGGGGAGCTGTTTTTT.

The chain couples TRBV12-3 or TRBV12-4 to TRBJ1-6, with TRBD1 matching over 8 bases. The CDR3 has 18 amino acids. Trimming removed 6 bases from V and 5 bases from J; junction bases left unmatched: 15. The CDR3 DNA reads TGTGCCAGCAGCCCCCGCTCTCCTCGACAGGGGCATAATTCACCCCTCCACTTT. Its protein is CASSPRSPRQGHNSPLHF.

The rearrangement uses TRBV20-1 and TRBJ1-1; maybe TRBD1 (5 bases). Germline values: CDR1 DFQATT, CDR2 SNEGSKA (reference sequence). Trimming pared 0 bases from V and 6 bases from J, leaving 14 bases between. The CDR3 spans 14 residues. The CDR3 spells CSARESGSLSEAFF. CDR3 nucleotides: TGCAGTGCTAGAGAGTCAGGGAGTTTGTCTGAAGCTTTCTTT.

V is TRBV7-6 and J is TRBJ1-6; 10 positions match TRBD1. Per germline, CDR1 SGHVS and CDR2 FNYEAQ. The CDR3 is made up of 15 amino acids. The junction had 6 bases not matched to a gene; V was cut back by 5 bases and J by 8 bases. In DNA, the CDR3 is TGTGCCAGCAGCGTATCGGGGACAGGGGATTCACCCCTCCACTTT. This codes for CASSVSGTGDSPLHF.

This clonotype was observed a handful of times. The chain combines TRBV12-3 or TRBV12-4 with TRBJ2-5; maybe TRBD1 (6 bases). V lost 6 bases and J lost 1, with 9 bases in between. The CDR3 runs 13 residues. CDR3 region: CASRGTFQETQYF. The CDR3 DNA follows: TGTGCCAGCAGAGGGACATTCCAAGAGACCCAGTACTTC.

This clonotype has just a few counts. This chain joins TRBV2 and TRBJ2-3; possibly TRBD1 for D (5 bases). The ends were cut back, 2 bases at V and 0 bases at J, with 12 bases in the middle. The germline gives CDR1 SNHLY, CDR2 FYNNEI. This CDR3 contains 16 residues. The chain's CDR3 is CASSERQLRSTDTQYF. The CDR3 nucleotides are TGTGCCAGCAGTGAAAGACAGTTGAGAAGCACAGATACGCAGTATTTT.

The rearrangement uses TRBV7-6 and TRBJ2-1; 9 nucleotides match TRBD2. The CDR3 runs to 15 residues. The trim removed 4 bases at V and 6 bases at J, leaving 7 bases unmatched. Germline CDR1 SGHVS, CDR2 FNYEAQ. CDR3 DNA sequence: TGTGCCAGCAGCTCTCTAGCGGGAACCCCCAATGAGCAGTTCTTC. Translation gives CASSSLAGTPNEQFF.

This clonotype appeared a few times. The CDR3 region is CASSRGQLNTEAFF. CDR3 coding DNA: TGTGCCAGCAGTAGGGGACAGCTGAACACTGAAGCTTTCTTT. This sequence joins TRBV12-3 or TRBV12-4 and TRBJ1-1; the match to TRBD1 covers 7 bases. The CDR3 has 14 residues. J lost 0 bases, V lost 5 bases, and 3 bases had no gene match.

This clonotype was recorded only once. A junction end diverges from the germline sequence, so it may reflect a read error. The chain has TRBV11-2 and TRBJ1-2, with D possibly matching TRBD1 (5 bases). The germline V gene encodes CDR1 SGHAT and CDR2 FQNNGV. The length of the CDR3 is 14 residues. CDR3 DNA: TGTGCCAGCAGCCTAGACAGAACCCAAGGGGGCTACACCTTC. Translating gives CASSLDRTQGGYTF.

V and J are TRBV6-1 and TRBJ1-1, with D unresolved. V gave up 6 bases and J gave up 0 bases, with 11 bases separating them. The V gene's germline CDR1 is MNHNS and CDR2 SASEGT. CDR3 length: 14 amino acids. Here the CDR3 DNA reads TGTGCCAGCAGCCCCTTCAATCTGAACACTGAAGCTTTCTTT. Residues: CASSPFNLNTEAFF.

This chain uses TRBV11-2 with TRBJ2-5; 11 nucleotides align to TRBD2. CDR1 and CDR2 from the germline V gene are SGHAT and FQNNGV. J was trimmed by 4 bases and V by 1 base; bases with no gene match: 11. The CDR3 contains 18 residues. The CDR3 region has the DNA TGTGCCAGCAGCTTAGGGGGGACTAGCGGAGGCCGGGGAGAGACCCAGTACTTC. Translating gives CASSLGGTSGGRGETQYF.

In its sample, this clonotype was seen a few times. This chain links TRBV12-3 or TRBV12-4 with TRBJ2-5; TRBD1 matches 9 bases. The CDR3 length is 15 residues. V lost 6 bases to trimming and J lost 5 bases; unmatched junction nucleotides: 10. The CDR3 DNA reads TGTGCCAGCAGCCGTAGACAGGGGGGACGCGAGACCCAGTACTTC. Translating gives CASSRRQGGRETQYF.

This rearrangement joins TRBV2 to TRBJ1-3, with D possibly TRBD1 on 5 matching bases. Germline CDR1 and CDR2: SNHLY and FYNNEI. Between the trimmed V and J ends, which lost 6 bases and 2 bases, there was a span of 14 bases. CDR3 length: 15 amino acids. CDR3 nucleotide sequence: TGTGCCAGCAGACCCGGGGGGGGGGCTGGAAACACCATATATTTT. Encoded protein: CASRPGGGAGNTIYF.

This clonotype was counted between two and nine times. CDR3 residues: CASSHGGLNTEAFF. The CDR3 coding sequence is TGTGCCAGCAGCCATGGAGGGTTGAACACTGAAGCTTTCTTT. The rearrangement uses TRBV5-6 and TRBJ1-1, with D hard to call. The V end was cut by 4 bases, the J end by 0 bases, with 10 bases between. This CDR3 is 14 amino acids long. Looked up from germline, CDR1 is SGHDT and CDR2 is YYEEEE. The entire variable domain, with the rest obtained from reference TRBV5-6 and TRBJ1-1, is as follows: DAGVTQSPTHLIKTRGQQVTLRCSPKSGHDTVSWYQQALGQGPQFIFQYYEEEERQRGNFPDRFSGHQFPNYSSELNVNALLLGDSALYLCASSHGGLNTEAFFGQGTRLTVV.

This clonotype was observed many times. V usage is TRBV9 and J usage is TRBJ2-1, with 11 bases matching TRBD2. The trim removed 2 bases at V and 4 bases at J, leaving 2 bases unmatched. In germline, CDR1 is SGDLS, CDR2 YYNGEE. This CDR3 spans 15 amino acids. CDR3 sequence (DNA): TGTGCCAGCAGCGTCGGGACTAGCGGTTACAATGAGCAGTTCTTC. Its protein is CASSVGTSGYNEQFF.

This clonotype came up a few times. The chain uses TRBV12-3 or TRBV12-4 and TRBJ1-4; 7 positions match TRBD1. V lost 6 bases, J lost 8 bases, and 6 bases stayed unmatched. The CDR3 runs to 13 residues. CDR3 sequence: CASRGQPGEKLFF. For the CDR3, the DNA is TGTGCCAGCAGGGGACAGCCTGGCGAAAAACTGTTTTTT.

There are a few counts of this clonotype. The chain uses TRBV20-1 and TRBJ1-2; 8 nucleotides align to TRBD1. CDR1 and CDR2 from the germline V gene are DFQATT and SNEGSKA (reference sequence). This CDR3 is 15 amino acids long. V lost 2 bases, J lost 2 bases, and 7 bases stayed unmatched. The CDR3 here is CSARPRTGFNYGYTF. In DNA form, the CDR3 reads TGCAGTGCTAGACCGCGGACAGGGTTCAACTATGGCTACACCTTC.

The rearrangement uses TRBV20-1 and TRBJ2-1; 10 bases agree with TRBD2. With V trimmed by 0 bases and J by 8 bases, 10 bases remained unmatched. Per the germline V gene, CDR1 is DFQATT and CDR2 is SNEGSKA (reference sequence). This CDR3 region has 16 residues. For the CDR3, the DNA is TGCAGTGCTAGAGATCTAGCGGGAGAGGAGGGCCATGAGCAGTTCTTC. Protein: CSARDLAGEEGHEQFF.

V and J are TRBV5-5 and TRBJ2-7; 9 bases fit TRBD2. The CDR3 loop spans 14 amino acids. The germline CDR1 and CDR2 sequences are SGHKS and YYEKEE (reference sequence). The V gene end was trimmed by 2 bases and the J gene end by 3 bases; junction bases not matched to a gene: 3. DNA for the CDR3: TGTGCCAGCAGCTTTGCAGCGGGAGGCTACGAGCAGTACTTC. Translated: CASSFAAGGYEQYF.

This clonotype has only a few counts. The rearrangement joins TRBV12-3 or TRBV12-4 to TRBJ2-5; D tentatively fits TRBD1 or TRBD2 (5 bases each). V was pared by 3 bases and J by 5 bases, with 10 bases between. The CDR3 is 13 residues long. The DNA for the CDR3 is TGTGCCAGCAGTTTGGGGGTCTGGGAGACCCAGTACTTC. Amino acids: CASSLGVWETQYF.

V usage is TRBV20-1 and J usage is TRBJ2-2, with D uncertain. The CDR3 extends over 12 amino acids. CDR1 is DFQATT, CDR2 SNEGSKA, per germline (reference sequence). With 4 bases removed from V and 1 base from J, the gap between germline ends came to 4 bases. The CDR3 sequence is CSAKQNTGELFF. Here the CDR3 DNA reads TGCAGTGCTAAACAGAACACCGGGGAGCTGTTTTTT.

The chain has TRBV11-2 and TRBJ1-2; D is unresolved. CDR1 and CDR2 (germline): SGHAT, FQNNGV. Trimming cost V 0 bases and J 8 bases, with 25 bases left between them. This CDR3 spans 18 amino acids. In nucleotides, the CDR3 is TGTGCCAGCAGCTTAGATGGGCCGGCCACCGGTTCTGCGGGCGGCTACACCTTC. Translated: CASSLDGPATGSAGGYTF.

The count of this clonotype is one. The CDR3 loop is CSASRSYQGDYQPQHF. The CDR3 coding sequence is TGCAGTGCTAGTCGGAGTTATCAGGGGGATTATCAGCCCCAGCATTTT. This chain joins TRBV20-1 and TRBJ1-5; TRBD1 matches at 7 bases. With V trimmed by 3 bases and J by 5 bases, 13 bases remained unmatched. This CDR3 spans 16 amino acids. Germline loops: CDR1 DFQATT, CDR2 SNEGSKA (reference sequence).

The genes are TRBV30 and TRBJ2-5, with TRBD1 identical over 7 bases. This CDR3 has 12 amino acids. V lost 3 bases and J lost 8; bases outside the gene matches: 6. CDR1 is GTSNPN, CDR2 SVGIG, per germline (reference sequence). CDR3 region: CAWRIGGPTQYF. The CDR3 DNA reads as TGTGCCTGGAGAATAGGGGGCCCTACCCAGTACTTC.

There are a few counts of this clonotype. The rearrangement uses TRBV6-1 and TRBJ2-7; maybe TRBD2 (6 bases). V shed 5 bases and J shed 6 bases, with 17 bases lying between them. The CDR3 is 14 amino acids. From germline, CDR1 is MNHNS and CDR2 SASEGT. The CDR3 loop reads CASSRPIGGTEQYF. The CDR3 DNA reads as TGTGCCAGCAGTCGCCCGATCGGGGGTACCGAGCAGTACTTC.

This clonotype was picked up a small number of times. The CDR3 here is CSVAGTSGAYEQYF. The CDR3 nucleotides are TGCAGCGTGGCCGGGACTAGCGGTGCCTACGAGCAGTACTTC. V is TRBV29-1 and J is TRBJ2-7; 11 bases match TRBD2. V was clipped by 6 bases and J by 2 bases; unmatched bases: 6. The germline CDR1 and CDR2 sequences are SQVTM and ANQGSEA. This CDR3 contains 14 residues.

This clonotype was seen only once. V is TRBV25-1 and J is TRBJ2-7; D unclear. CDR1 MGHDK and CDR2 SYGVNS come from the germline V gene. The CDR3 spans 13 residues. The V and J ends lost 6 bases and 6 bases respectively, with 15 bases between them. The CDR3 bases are TGTGCCAGCAGCTATTTGGTTATGAGCGAGCAGTACTTC. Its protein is CASSYLVMSEQYF.

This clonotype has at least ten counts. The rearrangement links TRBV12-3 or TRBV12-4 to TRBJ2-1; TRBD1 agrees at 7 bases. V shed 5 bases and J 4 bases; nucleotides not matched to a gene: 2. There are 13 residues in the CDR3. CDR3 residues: CASSEGQYNEQFF. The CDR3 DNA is TGTGCCAGCAGTGAGGGACAGTACAATGAGCAGTTCTTC.

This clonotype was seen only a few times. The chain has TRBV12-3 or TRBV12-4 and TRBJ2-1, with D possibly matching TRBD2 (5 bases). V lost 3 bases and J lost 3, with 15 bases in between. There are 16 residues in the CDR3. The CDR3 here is CASSFFVGISYNEQFF. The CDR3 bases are TGTGCCAGCAGTTTCTTCGTCGGGATTAGCTACAATGAGCAGTTCTTC.